This T cell receptor beta chain was captured by sequencing in a study of blood T cells in healthy people across ages. The CDR3 is made up of 15 amino acids. CDR1 and CDR2 from the germline V gene are DFQATT and SNEGSKA (reference sequence). Trimming took 0 bases from V and 2 from J, leaving 11 bases between them. PCR was performed a second time for about 7 to 11 cycles using a sample-barcoded 5' primer and a J-beta primer mix. Every cDNA was tagged by a template-switch adaptor with 12 random nucleotides. A single record per CDR3 protein comes from TCRdb applying MiXCR to the 5' RACE reads. In the table there are over a million distinct CDR3 sequences, around 45% of which are singletons. This clonotype has more than one count but fewer than ten.

The sequencing input was blood. The V gene is TRBV20-1, the J gene TRBJ1-5, with D perhaps matching TRBD1 (5 bases). The receptor was isolated from an older woman in good health. CDR3 coding DNA: TGCAGTGCTAGAGAAGGGGCGGGGGGCAATCAGCCCCAGCATTTT. Its translation is CSAREGAGGNQPQHF.